Below are 28 T cell receptor beta chains sequenced from a single sample in a study of blood T cells in healthy people across ages. A second roughly 7 to 12 cycle PCR used barcoded and J-beta primers. MiXCR was run by TCRdb on the 5' RACE reads, yielding one entry per CDR3 protein. Of some 890,000 distinct CDR3 sequences in the sample, about 29% were seen once. A further study also used this sample, focusing on T cells of mothers and their children.

The sample comprised blood. These receptors all come from a woman aged 40 to 55 in good health.

The chain employs TRBV7-2 and TRBJ1-2, with 8 bases matching TRBD1. The trim removed 4 bases at V and 9 bases at J, leaving 10 bases unmatched. Germline V gene sequence: CDR1 SGHTA, CDR2 FQGNSA. The CDR3 is 14 amino acids. This CDR3 is CTSSSQTGEYRYTF. The CDR3 nucleotides read TGTACCAGCAGCTCCCAGACAGGGGAGTATCGCTACACCTTC.

With regard to this clonotype: One junction end disagrees with the germline gene, perhaps due to a read error. The chain combines TRBV6-5 with TRBJ1-6, with TRBD1 matching over 7 bases. The CDR3 has 15 residues. From germline, CDR1 is MNHEY and CDR2 SVGAGI. In DNA form, the CDR3 reads TGTACCAGCAGTCCCGGGACAGAGTATAATTCACCCCTCCACTTT. Translated: CTSSPGTEYNSPLHF.

In this sample, this clonotype turned up a few times. The genes are TRBV5-6 and TRBJ1-2; maybe TRBD1 (5 bases). CDR3 length equals 14 residues. Trimming removed 4 bases from V and 3 bases from J, with 13 bases in between. Germline V CDR1 and CDR2: SGHDT, YYEEEE. CDR3 sequence: CASSPIGRDYGYTF. The CDR3 DNA reads TGTGCCAGCAGCCCCATTGGCAGGGACTATGGCTACACCTTC.

The chain links TRBV7-2 to TRBJ2-1; the match to TRBD2 covers 10 bases. The CDR3 length is 11 residues. Looked up from germline, CDR1 is SGHTA and CDR2 is FQGNSA. J was trimmed by 12 bases and V by 5 bases; bases with no gene match: 1. CDR3 residues: CASSSGGGQFF. In nucleotides, the CDR3 is TGTGCCAGCAGCAGCGGGGGGGGGCAGTTCTTC.

Points on this clonotype: This may stem from a read error, because a much larger clone lies one nucleotide away. This CDR3 is CASSSYLTDERYF. For the CDR3, the DNA is TGTGCCAGCAGCTCCTATCTGACAGACGAGCGGTACTTC. The chain uses TRBV7-9 and TRBJ2-4; D might be TRBD1 (5 bases). V was clipped by 4 bases and J by 15 bases, with 19 bases between them. The CDR3 runs 13 residues. Germline V lookup: CDR1 SEHNR, CDR2 FQNEAQ (reference sequence).

The chain employs TRBV2 and TRBJ2-5; 8 bases fit TRBD1. Germline CDR1 reads SNHLY; CDR2 reads FYNNEI. This CDR3 contains 15 residues. V lost 3 bases, J lost 0 bases, and 3 bases stayed unmatched. CDR3 sequence reads: CASSDSDRDQETQYF. The CDR3, as DNA: TGTGCCAGCAGTGATTCGGACAGGGACCAAGAGACCCAGTACTTC.

In DNA, the CDR3 is TGCAGCGGACGGGACAGGAGCACAGATACGCAGTATTTT. Its protein product is CSGRDRSTDTQYF. The chain carries TRBV29-1 and TRBJ2-3, with 8 bases aligning to TRBD1. Germline CDR1 and CDR2: SQVTM and ANQGSEA. J gave up 0 bases and V 7 bases, and 3 bases lay outside the gene matches. CDR3 length: 13 residues.

This clonotype was seen at least ten times. The chain combines TRBV12-3 or TRBV12-4 with TRBJ2-5; 14 bases map to TRBD2. J was trimmed by 0 bases and V by 5 bases; bases with no gene match: 17. This CDR3 has 21 amino acids. CDR3 DNA sequence: TGTGCCAGCAGTCTATTAAGCCTCCCCGGACTAGCGGGGGGCAACCAAGAGACCCAGTACTTC. Translation: CASSLLSLPGLAGGNQETQYF.

The chain combines TRBV15 with TRBJ2-7; weak D call: TRBD2 (5 bases). Trimming pared 11 bases from V and 5 bases from J, leaving 19 bases between. Germline-derived CDR1 and CDR2 are LNHNV and YYDKDF (reference sequence). This CDR3 has 13 residues. CDR3 in amino acids: CAVQNGVVNEQYF. The CDR3 nucleotides read TGTGCCGTCCAAAACGGGGTGGTCAACGAGCAGTACTTC.

This clonotype has only a few counts. The chain is built from TRBV2 and TRBJ1-5; D may be TRBD1 (6 bases). This CDR3 is 11 amino acids long. Germline loops: CDR1 SNHLY, CDR2 FYNNEI. The V end lost 6 bases, the J end lost 9 bases, and 9 bases lay between the germline ends. The CDR3 spells CASSEQGPQHF. CDR3 coding DNA: TGTGCCAGCAGCGAACAGGGGCCCCAGCATTTT.

This clonotype was found many times. The chain has TRBV20-1 and TRBJ2-5; no clear D gene. Germline V gene sequence: CDR1 DFQATT, CDR2 SNEGSKA (reference sequence). V was cut by 0 bases and J by 5 bases, with 25 bases left in between. This CDR3 region has 18 residues. CDR3 region: CSARDPQNPTEDWETQYF. CDR3 bases: TGCAGTGCTAGAGATCCCCAGAATCCGACCGAAGACTGGGAGACCCAGTACTTC.

The chain links TRBV20-1 to TRBJ2-3, with D uncertain. V dropped 3 bases and J dropped 3 bases, with 7 bases sitting between them. The CDR3 length is 12 residues. The germline gives CDR1 DFQATT, CDR2 SNEGSKA (reference sequence). As DNA, the CDR3 is TGCAGTGCTAGCGGCCAGACAGATACGCAGTATTTT. Protein: CSASGQTDTQYF.

The chain combines TRBV9 with TRBJ1-1; the match to TRBD1 covers 11 bases. Germline CDR1 reads SGDLS; CDR2 reads YYNGEE. This CDR3 is 16 amino acids long. V shed 0 bases, J shed 4 bases, and the junction held 5 bases outside the gene matches. CDR3 sequence (DNA): TGTGCCAGCAGCGTAGCTGCGGGGACAGGGGGCACTGAAGCTTTCTTT. Translating gives CASSVAAGTGGTEAFF.

The chain links TRBV5-1 to TRBJ2-1; D is unresolved. The CDR3 has 13 amino acids. CDR1 SGHRS and CDR2 YFSETQ come from the germline V gene. V was trimmed by 0 bases and J by 4 bases, leaving 5 bases between them. The CDR3 nucleotides are TGCGCCAGCAGCTTGGACGTTTACAATGAGCAGTTCTTC. This codes for CASSLDVYNEQFF.

V is TRBV14 and J is TRBJ1-2; TRBD1 matches at 7 bases. The CDR3 consists of 14 residues. The J segment lost 13 bases and the V segment lost 4 bases, leaving 15 bases of the junction unmatched. CDR1 SGHDN and CDR2 FVKESK come from the germline V gene. Here the CDR3 DNA reads TGTGCCAGCAGCCTTGGGACAGAGAGCGCAATTCGCACCTTC. Its protein product is CASSLGTESAIRTF.

This clonotype was seen ten or more times. The chain has TRBV29-1 and TRBJ2-5; TRBD2 agrees at 8 bases. This CDR3 has 14 amino acids. CDR1 is SQVTM, CDR2 ANQGSEA, per germline. The V and J ends lost 1 base and 5 bases, in that order; junction bases with no gene match: 6. The chain's CDR3 is CSVEGRGGSETQYF. The CDR3 nucleotides read TGCAGCGTTGAAGGCCGGGGGGGAAGTGAGACCCAGTACTTC. Complete variable domain (other parts from reference TRBV29-1 and TRBJ2-5): SAVISQKPSRDICQRGTSLTIQCQVDSQVTMMFWYRQQPGQSLTLIATANQGSEATYESGFVIDKFPISRPNLTFSTLTVSNMSPEDSSIYLCSVEGRGGSETQYFGPGTRLLVL.

The rearrangement joins TRBV29-1 to TRBJ1-2; D unclear. The V and J ends lost 6 bases and 8 bases respectively, with 16 bases between them. The germline V gene has CDR1 SQVTM and CDR2 ANQGSEA. The CDR3 is 12 residues long. CDR3 sequence (DNA): TGCAGCGTCCCTAGTGGAGACGGGGGCTACACCTTC. Its protein product is CSVPSGDGGYTF. Full variable domain (rest looked up from reference TRBV29-1 and TRBJ1-2): SAVISQKPSRDICQRGTSLTIQCQVDSQVTMMFWYRQQPGQSLTLIATANQGSEATYESGFVIDKFPISRPNLTFSTLTVSNMSPEDSSIYLCSVPSGDGGYTFGSGTRLTVV.

The chain carries TRBV29-1 and TRBJ1-1, with 10 positions matching TRBD1. The CDR3 has 17 amino acids. CDR1 and CDR2 from the germline V gene are SQVTM and ANQGSEA. Trimming removed 7 bases from V and 5 bases from J; junction bases left unmatched: 19. Here the CDR3 DNA reads TGCAGCGCGAAGGCGAGGGACAGGGGTTTAATCGGTACTGAAGCTTTCTTT. Translating gives CSAKARDRGLIGTEAFF.

The chain is built from TRBV30 and TRBJ1-1; D is unresolved. V lost 1 base and J 1 base, leaving 7 bases between the germline ends. Germline V CDR1 and CDR2: GTSNPN, SVGIG (reference sequence). The length of the CDR3 is 13 residues. CDR3 coding DNA: TGTGCCTGGAGTGGGGTCACGAACACTGAAGCTTTCTTT. This sequence encodes CAWSGVTNTEAFF. Together with reference TRBV30 and TRBJ1-1, the CDR3 gives the full variable domain: SQTIHQWPATLVQPVGSPLSLECTVEGTSNPNLYWYRQAAGRGLQLLFYSVGIGQISSEVPQNLSASRPQDRQFILSSKKLLLSDSGFYLCAWSGVTNTEAFFGQGTRLTVV.

This clonotype was seen a few times. One junction end disagrees with the germline gene, perhaps due to a read error. The V call is TRBV24-1, the J call TRBJ2-7, with D perhaps TRBD1 (6 bases). Looked up from germline, CDR1 is KGHDR and CDR2 is SFDVKD. The CDR3 has 15 residues. CDR3 protein: CATSDWQGRSSEQYF. The CDR3 DNA is TGTGCCACCAGTGATTGGCAGGGGAGATCCTCCGAGCAGTACTTC.

The J gene is TRBJ2-3, the V gene TRBV7-2; D is unresolved. The germline CDR1 and CDR2 sequences are SGHTA and FQGNSA. The CDR3 totals 14 residues. Trimming stripped 0 bases from V and 2 bases from J, with 6 bases between. The CDR3 nucleotides read TGTGCCAGCAGCTTAGCTATTGCCACAGATACGCAGTATTTT. The encoded protein is CASSLAIATDTQYF. Full variable domain (remainder filled in from reference TRBV7-2 and TRBJ2-3): GAGVSQSPSNKVTEKGKDVELRCDPISGHTALYWYRQSLGQGLEFLIYFQGNSAPDKSGLPSDRFSAERTGGSVSTLTIQRTQQEDSAVYLCASSLAIATDTQYFGPGTRLTVL.

In the case of this clonotype: The junction does not match germline at one end; this may be a read error. CDR3 amino acids: CASKFSQPINTGAFF. The CDR3 region has the DNA TGTGCCAGCAAATTTTCTCAACCGATAAACACTGGAGCTTTCTTT. The gene calls are TRBV12-3 or TRBV12-4 and TRBJ1-1; D not certain. This CDR3 region has 15 residues.

This clonotype occurred once. This could be a read error, since a much larger clone is one nucleotide away. The V call is TRBV20-1, the J call TRBJ2-7; 10 bases agree with TRBD2. Gene TRBJ2-5 matches the end of the DNA better, so the J call may be wrong. CDR1 and CDR2 from the germline V gene are DFQATT and SNEGSKA (reference sequence). This CDR3 is 17 amino acids long. For the CDR3, the DNA is TGCAGTGCTAGAGATCCGATAGGACTAGCGGATTGGGAGACCCAGTACTTC. Translated, it gives CSARDPIGLADWETQYF.

This chain connects TRBV7-3 to TRBJ1-2; D might be TRBD1 (6 bases). Trimming pared 4 bases from V and 7 bases from J, leaving 19 bases between. CDR1 and CDR2 from the germline V gene are SGHTA and FQGTGA. CDR3 size: 15 residues. In nucleotides, the CDR3 is TGTGCCAGCAGCTCCTTGGGGGGCAGGGAGGCTGGCTACACCTTC. Protein: CASSSLGGREAGYTF.

This clonotype was seen many times. This chain connects TRBV7-6 to TRBJ2-7; D possibly matches TRBD1 or TRBD2 (5 bases each). Between the trimmed V and J ends, which lost 5 bases and 2 bases, there was a span of 13 bases. Germline V CDR1 and CDR2: SGHVS, FNYEAQ. This CDR3 has 14 residues. In DNA form, the CDR3 reads TGTGCCAGCAGCGACGGGACGGTCACCTACGAGCAGTACTTC. Translation gives CASSDGTVTYEQYF.

The chain carries TRBV29-1 and TRBJ2-6, with D tentatively TRBD1 (6 bases). The CDR3 is made up of 16 amino acids. Germline V lookup: CDR1 SQVTM, CDR2 ANQGSEA. V shed 6 bases and J shed 0 bases, with 15 bases lying between them. CDR3 bases: TGCAGCGTCATTCCTACAGGGCTCTCTGGGGCCAACGTCCTGACTTTC. Its protein product is CSVIPTGLSGANVLTF.

The chain joins TRBV7-2 to TRBJ1-1, with D unclear. The CDR3 consists of 15 residues. The V gene's germline CDR1 is SGHTA and CDR2 FQGNSA. Deletions cut 3 bases from V and 1 base from J, with 12 bases between. The CDR3 DNA follows: TGTGCCAGCAGCTTTCCGACTCTCGGGAACACTGAAGCTTTCTTT. Translating it yields CASSFPTLGNTEAFF.

In this sample, this clonotype turned up a few times. V is TRBV5-5 and J is TRBJ1-6; 8 nucleotides line up with TRBD1. Germline V gene sequence: CDR1 SGHKS, CDR2 YYEKEE (reference sequence). The CDR3 spans 14 residues. V trimming: 2 bases; J trimming: 8 bases; junction bases outside the gene matches: 3. The CDR3 here is CASSFETGDSPLHF. As DNA, the CDR3 is TGTGCCAGCAGCTTTGAGACAGGGGATTCACCCCTCCACTTT. The complete variable domain, with remaining parts taken from reference TRBV5-5 and TRBJ1-6, reads DAGVTQSPTHLIKTRGQQVTLRCSPISGHKSVSWYQQVLGQGPQFIFQYYEKEERGRGNFPDRFSARQFPNYSSELNVNALLLGDSALYLCASSFETGDSPLHFGNGTRLTVT.